The sequence of this T cell receptor beta chain was determined in a study of T cell responses to AZD1222 COVID-19 vaccine. The method was immunoSEQ multiplex PCR; TCRdb's version includes in-frame clones alone and lacks a portion of them. This table holds tens of thousands of clones, about 88% found once. Study-wide points: Clonal diversity was possibly underestimated, and white British individuals and females predominated among donors. Only 6 or 7 AZD1222 recipients tested seropositive at baseline. There were repertoire samples only from the period after the peak T cell response.

Germline V gives CDR1 MNHEY, CDR2 SVGAGI. The V gene lost 5 bases and the J gene lost 1 base, with 8 bases spanning the gap. This CDR3 is built from 13 residues. Concerning this clone itself: Its antigen is as yet unknown.

The sequence was obtained from an adult in good health. The chain recombines TRBV6-5 with TRBJ1-1; possible D gene TRBD1, 5 bases. This specimen consisted of peripheral blood, obtained on day 0 of AZD1222 vaccination. The CDR3 sequence: CASSSGQNTEAFF. The CDR3 DNA follows: TGTGCCAGCAGTAGCGGACAGAACACTGAAGCTTTCTTT.